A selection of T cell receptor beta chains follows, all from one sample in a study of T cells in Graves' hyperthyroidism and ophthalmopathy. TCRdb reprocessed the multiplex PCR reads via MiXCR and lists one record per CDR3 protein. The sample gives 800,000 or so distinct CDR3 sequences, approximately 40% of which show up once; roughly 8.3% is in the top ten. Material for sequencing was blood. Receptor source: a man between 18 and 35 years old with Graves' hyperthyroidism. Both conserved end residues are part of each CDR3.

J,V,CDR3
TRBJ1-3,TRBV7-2,CASSNGGTNTIYF
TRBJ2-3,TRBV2,CASCVGWDTQYF
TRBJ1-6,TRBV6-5,CASSGGTPNSPLHF
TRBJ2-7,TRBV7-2,CASSESGGAAYEQYF
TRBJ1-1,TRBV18,CASSPRWDSDTEAFF
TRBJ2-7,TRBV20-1,CSASLDSRNEQYF
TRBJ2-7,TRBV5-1,CASSPAVGGSYEQYF
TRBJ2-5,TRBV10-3,CASSYPRGALETQYF
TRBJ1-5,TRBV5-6,CASSVWGRNQPQHF
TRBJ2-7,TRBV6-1,CASSEEGFYEQYF
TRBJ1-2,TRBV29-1,CSVEEATGVGYGYTF
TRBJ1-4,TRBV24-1,CASSLSGGYNEKLFF
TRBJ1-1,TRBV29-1,CSAQDTEAFF
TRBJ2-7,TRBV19,CASSTATGAAGEQYF
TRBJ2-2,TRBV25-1,CAWSSGSTGELFF
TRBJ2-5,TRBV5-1,CASSLSLGETTQYF
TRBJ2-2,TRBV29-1,CSVVGELFF